This T cell receptor (beta chain) was documented in a study of T cell responses to AZD1222 COVID-19 vaccine. This table comes from immunoSEQ multiplex PCR, and its TCRdb copy is limited to in-frame clones, with some not included. The sample shows 120,000 or so clones, about nine tenths of them seen only once. The CDR3 extends over 16 amino acids. CDR1 MDHEN and CDR2 SYDVKM come from the germline V gene. V dropped 5 bases and J dropped 4 bases, with 17 bases sitting between them. This clonotype originated in an adult in good health. Here the sequenced sample was peripheral blood, taken on day 0 of AZD1222 vaccination. V and J are TRBV28 and TRBJ1-4, with D perhaps TRBD1 (5 bases). This CDR3 is CASSPGGLLNNEKLFF. CDR3 sequence (DNA): TGTGCCAGCAGTCCGGGGGGACTCCTGAATAATGAAAAACTGTTTTTT.